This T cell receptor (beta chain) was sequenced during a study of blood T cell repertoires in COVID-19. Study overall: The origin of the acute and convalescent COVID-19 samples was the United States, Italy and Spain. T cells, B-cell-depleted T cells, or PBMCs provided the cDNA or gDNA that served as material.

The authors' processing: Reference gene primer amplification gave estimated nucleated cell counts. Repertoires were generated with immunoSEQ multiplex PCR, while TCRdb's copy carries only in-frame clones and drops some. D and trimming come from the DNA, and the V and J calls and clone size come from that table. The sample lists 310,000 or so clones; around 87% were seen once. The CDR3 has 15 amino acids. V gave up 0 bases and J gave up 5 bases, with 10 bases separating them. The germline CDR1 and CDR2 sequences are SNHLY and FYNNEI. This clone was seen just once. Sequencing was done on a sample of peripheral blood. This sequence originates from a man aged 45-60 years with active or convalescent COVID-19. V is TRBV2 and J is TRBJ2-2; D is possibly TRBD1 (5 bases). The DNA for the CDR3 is TGTGCCAGCAGTGAAGCGCTGGCAGGGACCGGGGAGCTGTTTTTT. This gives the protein CASSEALAGTGELFF.